The rows below give T cell receptor beta chains drawn from one sample of a study of T cell repertoires in cytomegalovirus infection. TCRdb fed the reads into MiXCR, producing one record per CDR3 protein. The table has some 590,000 distinct CDR3 sequences, around 40% seen once. These receptors have no known antigen. The material sequenced was cultured PBMCs, taken from culture after CMV antigen stimulation. The receptors here all came from a human donor in good health (CMV status not recorded). Some clones in this sample may be carry-over from other donors' samples. Each CDR3 is given with its conserved first and last residue.

V | CDR3
TRBV5-1 | CASSRSARTSGQYF
TRBV6-6 | CASSYLGQERDGYTF
TRBV27 | CASSFRGYNTEETQYF
TRBV7-2 | CASSGRAGYNEQFF
TRBV7-6 | CASSPVRGGDRYNYGYTF
TRBV20-1 | CSARQGSSGANVLTF
TRBV7-6 | CASIPRSEGRKYNEQFF
TRBV11-2 | CASIRGTSGNEQFF
TRBV4-3 | CASSQTGHANTGELFF
TRBV7-9 | CASSPGQVFRTEAFF
TRBV27 | CASSPVRGSWNQPQHF
TRBV7-2 | CASSLVGGGGVTDTQYF
TRBV7-6 | CASATGTANTEAFF
TRBV5-1 | CASSLGEGGDEQFF
TRBV20-1 | CSAATRSQGPHEQYF
TRBV7-2 | CASSPPVGKKAFEQYF
TRBV15 | CATSRDGGGADTQYF
TRBV7-2 | CAEPPPQASKGWYGYTF
TRBV7-6 | CASSLSGGEGETQYF
TRBV7-9 | CASSPGYIQYF
TRBV3-1 | CASSPGQSNSPLHF
TRBV6-6 | CASNERGVSNQPQHF
TRBV7-2 | CASSLSTGANVLTF
TRBV28 | CASSQFGNYGYTF
TRBV7-2 | CASSLVPAPDTQYF
TRBV4-3 | CASSQKHYNEQFF
TRBV20-1 | CSARDLTGGTDTQYF
TRBV10-3 | CAISSGPSYEQYF
TRBV12-3/TRBV12-4 | CASSSDRDDGYTF
TRBV2 | CASSASLNTGELFF